The 21 T cell receptor beta chains below come from one sample, sequenced in a study of CD8+ T cells in alopecia areata. Extracted RNA was reverse transcribed into cDNA, the sequencing template. Assay used: immunoSEQ multiplex PCR; TCRdb lists only in-frame clones, some missing. The data contain more than 150,000 clones, about 53% of them singletons. The specimen comprised CD8+ T cells sorted from blood, sampled at week 0. Source of these receptors: a human donor with alopecia areata.

This sequence joins TRBV19 and TRBJ1-1; the D is unclear. Germline V CDR1 and CDR2: LNHDA, SQIVND (reference sequence). CDR3 length: 11 residues. V was cut by 6 bases and J by 7 bases, with 9 bases left in between. The CDR3 nucleotides are TGTGCCAGTAGGATCAACCGTGAAGCTTTCTTT. Its translation: CASRINREAFF. Drawing the rest from reference TRBV19 and TRBJ1-1, the complete variable domain is DGGITQSPKYLFRKEGQNVTLSCEQNLNHDAMYWYRQDPGQGLRLIYYSQIVNDFQKGDIAEGYSVSREKKESFPLTVTSAQKNPTAFYLCASRINREAFFGQGTRLTVV.

This clone was seen a few times. The gene calls are TRBV11-2 and TRBJ2-4; D not certain. Trimming removed 0 bases at V and 8 bases at J, with 5 bases between. The germline V gene encodes CDR1 SGHAT and CDR2 FQNNGV. The CDR3 is 12 amino acids. The chain's CDR3 is CASSLDGDIQYF. The CDR3 DNA reads as TGTGCCAGCAGCTTAGATGGTGACATTCAGTACTTC.

The chain uses TRBV12-5 and TRBJ1-1; a weak D match, TRBD1 (5 bases). The V end lost 4 bases, the J end lost 4 bases, and 16 bases lay between the germline ends. Germline loops: CDR1 LGHNT, CDR2 FRNRAP. The CDR3 runs 15 residues. The CDR3 loop is CASGSPLGGSTEAFF. The CDR3 DNA is TGTGCTAGTGGTTCCCCGCTTGGGGGTTCCACTGAAGCTTTCTTT. Complete variable domain (other parts from reference TRBV12-5 and TRBJ1-1): DARVTQTPRHKVTEMGQEVTMRCQPILGHNTVFWYRQTMMQGLELLAYFRNRAPLDDSGMPKDRFSAEMPDATLATLKIQPSEPRDSAVYFCASGSPLGGSTEAFFGQGTRLTVV.

In this sample, this clone turned up once. The V and J genes are TRBV4-3 and TRBJ1-6; D is perhaps TRBD1 (5 bases). Germline V gene lookup returns CDR1 LGHNA and CDR2 YSLEER. V was pared by 0 bases and J by 3 bases, with 6 bases between. The CDR3 sequence is 15 residues long. DNA of the CDR3: TGCGCCAGCAGCCAAGAAGGGGTCTATAATTCACCCCTCCACTTT. Its protein product is CASSQEGVYNSPLHF.

This sequence joins TRBV4-3 and TRBJ1-1; TRBD1 might be the D (6 bases). The CDR3 has 15 amino acids. Germline V gene lookup returns CDR1 LGHNA and CDR2 YSLEER. The germline V and J ends were trimmed by 4 bases and 1 base, with 13 bases remaining between them. The CDR3 protein is CASSLSKTGNTEAFF. The CDR3 DNA sequence: TGCGCCAGCAGCCTATCTAAGACAGGGAACACTGAAGCTTTCTTT.

The chain has TRBV27 and TRBJ2-2; D is ambiguous. The germline V gene has CDR1 MNHEY and CDR2 SMNVEV (reference sequence). Trimming took off 0 bases at V and 3 bases at J, with 8 bases between the two ends. This CDR3 is 15 amino acids long. The CDR3 region is CASSLSGYYTGELFF. In DNA, the CDR3 is TGTGCCAGCAGTTTATCGGGATATTACACCGGGGAGCTGTTTTTT.

This clone showed up just once. This chain uses TRBV11-2 with TRBJ2-7, with a tentative D call TRBD1 (7 bases). Between the trimmed V and J ends, which lost 3 bases and 5 bases, there was a span of 14 bases. Germline-derived CDR1 and CDR2 are SGHAT and FQNNGV. The CDR3 is 14 amino acids. Here the CDR3 DNA reads TGTGCCAGCAGCTTTGGAGGGGGCAACGACGAGCAGTACTTC. Amino acid sequence: CASSFGGGNDEQYF.

This clone has just a few counts. This chain joins TRBV4-1 and TRBJ2-1, with 9 bases matching TRBD1. Germline CDR1 and CDR2: MGHRA and YSYEKL. There are 15 residues in the CDR3. V shed 0 bases and J 5 bases; nucleotides not matched to a gene: 2. In DNA, the CDR3 is TGCGCCAGCAGCCAAGAAGGGACAGGGAACAATGAGCAGTTCTTC. It codes for CASSQEGTGNNEQFF.

This clone was detected only a few times. J is TRBJ2-7 and V is TRBV7-9; TRBD1 aligns across 7 bases. CDR3 length equals 15 residues. V lost 5 bases and J lost 0; bases outside the gene matches: 7. Germline CDR1 and CDR2: SEHNR and FQNEAQ (reference sequence). CDR3 DNA: TGTGCCAGCAGCGAGACAGGGCACAACTCCTACGAGCAGTACTTC. Its protein is CASSETGHNSYEQYF.

CDR3 residues: CASSYTPNNEQFF. The CDR3 region has the DNA TGTGCCAGCAGCTATACCCCTAACAATGAGCAGTTCTTC. The chain links TRBV11-2 to TRBJ2-1; D not certain. The CDR3 is made up of 13 amino acids. V gave up 4 bases and J gave up 5 bases, with 9 bases separating them. Looked up from germline, CDR1 is SGHAT and CDR2 is FQNNGV. Together with reference TRBV11-2 and TRBJ2-1, the CDR3 gives the full variable domain: EAGVAQSPRYKIIEKRQSVAFWCNPISGHATLYWYQQILGQGPKLLIQFQNNGVVDDSQLPKDRFSAERLKGVDSTLKIQPAKLEDSAVYLCASSYTPNNEQFFGPGTRLTVL.

The chain recombines TRBV27 with TRBJ2-3, with a weak D call TRBD1 (6 bases). V lost 7 bases and J lost 5, with 16 bases in between. The CDR3 is 14 residues long. Germline CDR1 is MNHEY and CDR2 is SMNVEV (reference sequence). CDR3 nucleotides: TGTGCCAGCACCCCCGGACAGCCCGGAGATACGCAGTATTTT. The encoded protein is CASTPGQPGDTQYF.

The V call is TRBV27, the J call TRBJ1-1, with TRBD1 identical over 7 bases. The V gene's germline CDR1 is MNHEY and CDR2 SMNVEV (reference sequence). The CDR3 has 15 amino acids. V lost 2 bases to trimming and J lost 5 bases; unmatched junction nucleotides: 8. CDR3 region: CASSLSGGGGTEAFF. In DNA, the CDR3 is TGTGCCAGCAGTTTAAGCGGAGGGGGCGGGACTGAAGCTTTCTTT.

The chain is built from TRBV14 and TRBJ2-7, with 9 bases fitting TRBD1. The V gene's germline CDR1 is SGHDN and CDR2 FVKESK. CDR3 size: 14 residues. After removal of 5 bases from V and 4 bases from J, the junction contained 6 bases not matched to a gene. Here the CDR3 reads CASSSGTGWYEQYF. CDR3 sequence (DNA): TGTGCCAGCAGCTCCGGGACAGGGTGGTACGAGCAGTACTTC.

This chain connects TRBV4-3 to TRBJ2-7, with D perhaps given as TRBD1 or TRBD2 (5 bases each). CDR1 LGHNA and CDR2 YSLEER come from the germline V gene. The germline V and J ends were trimmed by 1 base and 4 bases, with 11 bases remaining between them. The CDR3 totals 14 residues. This chain's CDR3 is CASSQVEGKYEQYF. Written as DNA, the CDR3 is TGCGCCAGCAGCCAAGTCGAGGGGAAGTACGAGCAGTACTTC.

The V gene is TRBV30, the J gene TRBJ2-1; D ambiguous. Trimming shortened V by 0 bases and J by 4 bases, and 13 bases separated the two germline ends. The germline V gene has CDR1 GTSNPN and CDR2 SVGIG (reference sequence). The CDR3 runs 15 residues. The CDR3 DNA is TGTGCCTGGAGTGTCCTCTCGACCACTTACAATGAGCAGTTCTTC. Translated: CAWSVLSTTYNEQFF.

The rearrangement links TRBV5-6 to TRBJ2-1; D gene unclear. Germline V gene lookup returns CDR1 SGHDT and CDR2 YYEEEE. This CDR3 region has 16 residues. Trimming removed 4 bases at V and 6 bases at J, with 20 bases between. The CDR3 spells CASSTETNWNVNEQFF. CDR3 DNA: TGTGCCAGCAGCACGGAGACCAACTGGAACGTCAATGAGCAGTTCTTC. The full variable domain, with the rest looked up from reference TRBV5-6 and TRBJ2-1, is DAGVTQSPTHLIKTRGQQVTLRCSPKSGHDTVSWYQQALGQGPQFIFQYYEEEERQRGNFPDRFSGHQFPNYSSELNVNALLLGDSALYLCASSTETNWNVNEQFFGPGTRLTVL.

The chain links TRBV15 to TRBJ1-4, with a weak D call TRBD1 (5 bases). The V gene lost 6 bases and the J gene lost 0 bases, with 14 bases spanning the gap. The CDR3 runs 16 residues. Looked up from germline, CDR1 is LNHNV and CDR2 is YYDKDF (reference sequence). CDR3 residues: CATSKGPSATNEKLFF. CDR3 sequence (DNA): TGTGCCACCAGTAAGGGACCCTCTGCAACTAATGAAAAACTGTTTTTT.

In its sample, this clone was seen a few times. The chain joins TRBV4-3 to TRBJ2-3; 11 nucleotides match TRBD2. This CDR3 contains 16 residues. The trim removed 4 bases at V and 1 base at J, leaving 4 bases unmatched. Germline CDR1 is LGHNA and CDR2 is YSLEER. The CDR3 reads CASSLLSGGGTDTQYF. The CDR3 DNA is TGCGCCAGCAGCCTCCTTAGCGGGGGGGGCACAGATACGCAGTATTTT.

A few counts support this clone. The rearrangement links TRBV19 to TRBJ1-6; 8 bases agree with TRBD1. V dropped 5 bases and J dropped 8; count of bases not matched to a gene: 5. CDR1 and CDR2 (germline): LNHDA, SQIVND (reference sequence). This CDR3 contains 14 residues. The CDR3 DNA reads as TGTGCCAGTAGTTCCGGGACAGGACATTCACCCCTCCACTTT. Its translation: CASSSGTGHSPLHF. The full variable domain, its missing parts supplied by reference TRBV19 and TRBJ1-6, is DGGITQSPKYLFRKEGQNVTLSCEQNLNHDAMYWYRQDPGQGLRLIYYSQIVNDFQKGDIAEGYSVSREKKESFPLTVTSAQKNPTAFYLCASSSGTGHSPLHFGNGTRLTVT.

The chain uses TRBV6-1 and TRBJ1-6, with TRBD1 as a possible D gene (6 bases). Per the germline V gene, CDR1 is MNHNS and CDR2 is SASEGT. The CDR3 extends over 15 amino acids. With 2 bases removed from V and 10 bases from J, the gap between germline ends came to 15 bases. CDR3 loop: CASSELHRAQSPLHF. DNA for the CDR3: TGTGCCAGCAGTGAATTGCACAGGGCCCAGTCACCCCTCCACTTT.

This clone was detected a few times. The chain recombines TRBV7-6 with TRBJ2-5, with 11 bases aligning to TRBD1. Per the germline V gene, CDR1 is SGHVS and CDR2 is FNYEAQ. With V trimmed by 4 bases and J by 7 bases, 8 bases remained unmatched. The CDR3 length is 15 residues. The CDR3 loop reads CASSSRTGGAGTQYF. In DNA, the CDR3 is TGTGCCAGCAGCTCTCGGACAGGGGGCGCAGGGACCCAGTACTTC.